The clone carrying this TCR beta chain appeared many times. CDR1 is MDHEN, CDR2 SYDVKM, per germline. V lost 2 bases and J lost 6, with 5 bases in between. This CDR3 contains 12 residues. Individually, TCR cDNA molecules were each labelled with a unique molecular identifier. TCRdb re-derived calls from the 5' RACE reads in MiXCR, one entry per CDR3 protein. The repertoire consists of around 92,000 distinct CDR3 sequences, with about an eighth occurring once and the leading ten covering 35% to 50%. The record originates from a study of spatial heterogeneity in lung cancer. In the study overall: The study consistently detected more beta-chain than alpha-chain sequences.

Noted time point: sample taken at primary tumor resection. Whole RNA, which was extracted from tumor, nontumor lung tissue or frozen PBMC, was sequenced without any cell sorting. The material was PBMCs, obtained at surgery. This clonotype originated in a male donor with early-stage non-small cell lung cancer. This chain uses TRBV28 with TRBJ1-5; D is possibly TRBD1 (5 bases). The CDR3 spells CASSLGGQPQHF. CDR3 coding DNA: TGTGCCAGCAGTTTAGGGGGTCAGCCCCAGCATTTT.